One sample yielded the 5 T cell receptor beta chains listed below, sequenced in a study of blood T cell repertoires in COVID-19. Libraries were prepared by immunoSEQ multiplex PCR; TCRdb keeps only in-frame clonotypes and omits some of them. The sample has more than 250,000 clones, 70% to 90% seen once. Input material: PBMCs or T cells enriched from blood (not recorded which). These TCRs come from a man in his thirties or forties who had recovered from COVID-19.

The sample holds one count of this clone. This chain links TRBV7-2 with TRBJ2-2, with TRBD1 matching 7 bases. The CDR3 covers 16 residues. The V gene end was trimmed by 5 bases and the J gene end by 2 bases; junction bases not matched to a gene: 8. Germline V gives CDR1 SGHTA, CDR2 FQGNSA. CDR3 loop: CASSATQGLNTGELFF. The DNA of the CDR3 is TGTGCCAGCAGCGCCACACAGGGGTTAAACACCGGGGAGCTGTTTTTT.

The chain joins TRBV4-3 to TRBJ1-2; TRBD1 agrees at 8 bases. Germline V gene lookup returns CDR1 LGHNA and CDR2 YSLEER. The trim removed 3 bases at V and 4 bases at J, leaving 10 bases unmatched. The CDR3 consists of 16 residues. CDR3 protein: CASSHSTGGIVYGYTF. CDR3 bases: TGCGCCAGCAGCCACAGTACAGGGGGAATCGTCTATGGCTACACCTTC.

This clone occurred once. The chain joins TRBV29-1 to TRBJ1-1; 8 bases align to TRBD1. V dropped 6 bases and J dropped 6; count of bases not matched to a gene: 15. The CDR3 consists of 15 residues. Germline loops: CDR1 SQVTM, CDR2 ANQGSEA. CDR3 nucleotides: TGCAGCGTCATAACTTTCGACAGGGGTCCCTCTGAAGCTTTCTTT. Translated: CSVITFDRGPSEAFF.

The CDR3 sequence: CASSPPLAGVHNEQFF. The CDR3 DNA reads TGTGCCAGCTCACCACCGCTAGCGGGGGTCCACAATGAGCAGTTCTTC. V usage is TRBV18 and J usage is TRBJ2-1; 10 positions match TRBD2. The CDR3 covers 16 residues. V lost 0 bases, J lost 5 bases, and 4 bases stayed unmatched. The germline gives CDR1 KGHSH, CDR2 LQKENI.

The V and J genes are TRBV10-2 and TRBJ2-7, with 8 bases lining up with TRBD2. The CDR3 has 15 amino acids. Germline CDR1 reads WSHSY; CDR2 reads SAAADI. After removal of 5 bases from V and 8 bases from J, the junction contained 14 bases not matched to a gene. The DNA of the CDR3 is TGCGCCAGCAGTAATAGCGGGGAAGGCGGTACGAAGCAGTACTTC. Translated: CASSNSGEGGTKQYF.